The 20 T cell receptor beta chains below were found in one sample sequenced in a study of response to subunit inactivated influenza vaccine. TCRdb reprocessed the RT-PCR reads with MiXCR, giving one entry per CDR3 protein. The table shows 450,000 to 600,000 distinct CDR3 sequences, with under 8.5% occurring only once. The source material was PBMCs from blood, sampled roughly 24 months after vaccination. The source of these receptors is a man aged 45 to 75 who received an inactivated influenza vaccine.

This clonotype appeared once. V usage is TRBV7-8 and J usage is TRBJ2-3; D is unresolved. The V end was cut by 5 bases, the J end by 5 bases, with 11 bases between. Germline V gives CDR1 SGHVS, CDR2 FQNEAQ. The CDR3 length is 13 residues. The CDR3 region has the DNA TGTGCCAGCAGCACCCTCTTAGAAGATACGCAGTATTTT. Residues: CASSTLLEDTQYF.

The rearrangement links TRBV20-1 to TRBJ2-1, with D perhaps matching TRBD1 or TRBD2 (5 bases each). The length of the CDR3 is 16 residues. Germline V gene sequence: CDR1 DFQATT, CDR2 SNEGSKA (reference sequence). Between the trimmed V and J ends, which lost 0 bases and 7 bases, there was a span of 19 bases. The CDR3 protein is CSARDISSGPGNEQFF. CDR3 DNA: TGCAGTGCTAGAGATATCAGTTCGGGACCAGGAAATGAGCAGTTCTTC.

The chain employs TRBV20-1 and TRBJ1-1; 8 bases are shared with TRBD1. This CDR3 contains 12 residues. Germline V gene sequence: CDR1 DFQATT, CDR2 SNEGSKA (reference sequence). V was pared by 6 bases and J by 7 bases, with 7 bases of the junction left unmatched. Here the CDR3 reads CSAARGPSEAFF. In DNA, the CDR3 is TGCAGTGCAGCCAGGGGGCCCAGTGAAGCTTTCTTT.

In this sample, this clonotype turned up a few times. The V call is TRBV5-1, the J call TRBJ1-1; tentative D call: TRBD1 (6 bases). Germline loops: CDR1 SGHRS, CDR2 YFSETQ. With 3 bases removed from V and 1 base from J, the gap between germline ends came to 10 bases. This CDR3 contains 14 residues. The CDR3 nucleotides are TGCGCCAGCAGCTGGACAGCGGCGAACACTGAAGCTTTCTTT. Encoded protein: CASSWTAANTEAFF.

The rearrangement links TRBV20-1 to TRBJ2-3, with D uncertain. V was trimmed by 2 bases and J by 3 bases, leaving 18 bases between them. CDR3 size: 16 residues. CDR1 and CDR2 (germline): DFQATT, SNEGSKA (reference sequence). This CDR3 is CSARSSLESTTDTQYF. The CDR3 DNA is TGCAGTGCTAGAAGTAGTCTAGAGTCGACGACAGATACGCAGTATTTT.

CDR3 in amino acids: CASKTFSYEQYF. CDR3 DNA sequence: TGTGCCAGCAAGACATTCTCCTACGAGCAGTACTTC. The V and J genes are TRBV6-4 and TRBJ2-7; D gene uncertain. V was clipped by 7 bases and J by 0 bases, with 7 bases between them. This CDR3 contains 12 residues. In germline, CDR1 is MRHNA, CDR2 SNTAGT.

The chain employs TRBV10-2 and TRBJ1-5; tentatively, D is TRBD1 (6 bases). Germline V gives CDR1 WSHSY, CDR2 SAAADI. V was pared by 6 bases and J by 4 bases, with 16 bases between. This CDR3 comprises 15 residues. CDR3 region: CASRDPQGPNQPQHF. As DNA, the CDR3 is TGCGCCAGCAGAGACCCACAGGGTCCTAATCAGCCCCAGCATTTT.

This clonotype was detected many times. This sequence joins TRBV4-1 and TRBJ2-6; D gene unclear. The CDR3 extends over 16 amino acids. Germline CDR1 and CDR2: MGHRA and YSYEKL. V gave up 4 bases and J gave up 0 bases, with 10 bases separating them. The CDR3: CASSRSGGSGANVLTF. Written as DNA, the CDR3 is TGCGCCAGCAGCCGATCGGGCGGCTCTGGGGCCAACGTCCTGACTTTC.

The DNA of the CDR3 is TGTGCCAGCAGTTTATGGGTCACAGATACGCAGTATTTT. This encodes CASSLWVTDTQYF. The chain couples TRBV27 to TRBJ2-3, with no clear D. CDR3 length: 13 amino acids. The V end lost 1 base, the J end lost 2 bases, and 4 bases lay between the germline ends. CDR1 MNHEY and CDR2 SMNVEV come from the germline V gene (reference sequence).

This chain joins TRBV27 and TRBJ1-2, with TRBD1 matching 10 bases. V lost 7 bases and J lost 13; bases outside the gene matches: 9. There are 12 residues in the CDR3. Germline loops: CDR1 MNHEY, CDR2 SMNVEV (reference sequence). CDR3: CASTGTGEAFTF. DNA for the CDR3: TGTGCCAGCACCGGGACAGGGGAGGCTTTCACCTTC.

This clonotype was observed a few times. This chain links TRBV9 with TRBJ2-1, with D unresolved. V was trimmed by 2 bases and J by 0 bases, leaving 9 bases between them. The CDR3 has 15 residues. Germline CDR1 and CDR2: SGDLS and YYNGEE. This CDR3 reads CASSVGFSSYNEQFF. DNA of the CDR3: TGTGCCAGCAGCGTGGGGTTTAGCTCCTACAATGAGCAGTTCTTC. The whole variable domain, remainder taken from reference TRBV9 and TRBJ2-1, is DSGVTQTPKHLITATGQRVTLRCSPRSGDLSVYWYQQSLDQGLQFLIQYYNGEERAKGNILERFSAQQFPDLHSELNLSSLELGDSALYFCASSVGFSSYNEQFFGPGTRLTVL.

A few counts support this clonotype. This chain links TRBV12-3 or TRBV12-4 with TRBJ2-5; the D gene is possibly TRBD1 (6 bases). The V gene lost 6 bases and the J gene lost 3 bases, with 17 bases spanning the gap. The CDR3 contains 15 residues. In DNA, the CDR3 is TGTGCCAGCAGCTCCCACGCAGCAGGGGAAGAGACCCAGTACTTC. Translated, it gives CASSSHAAGEETQYF.

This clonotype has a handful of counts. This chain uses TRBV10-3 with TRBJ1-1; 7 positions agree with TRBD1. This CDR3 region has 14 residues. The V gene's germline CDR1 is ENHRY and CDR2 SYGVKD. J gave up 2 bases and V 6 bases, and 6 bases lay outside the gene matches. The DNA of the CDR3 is TGTGCCATCAGCGAGACAGGGTTTAACACTGAAGCTTTCTTT. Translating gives CAISETGFNTEAFF.

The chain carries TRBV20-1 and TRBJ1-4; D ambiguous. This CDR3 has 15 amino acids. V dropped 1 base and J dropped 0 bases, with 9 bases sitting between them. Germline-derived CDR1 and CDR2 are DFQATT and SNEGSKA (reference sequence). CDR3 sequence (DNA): TGCAGTGCTAGAGCCGCCGCGGCAACTAATGAAAAACTGTTTTTT. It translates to CSARAAAATNEKLFF.

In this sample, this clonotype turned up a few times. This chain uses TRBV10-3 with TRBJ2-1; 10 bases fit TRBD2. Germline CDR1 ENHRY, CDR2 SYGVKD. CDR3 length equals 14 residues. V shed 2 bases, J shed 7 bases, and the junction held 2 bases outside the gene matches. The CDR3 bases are TGTGCCATCAGTGAGCTAGCGGGAGATAATGAGCAGTTCTTC. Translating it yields CAISELAGDNEQFF.

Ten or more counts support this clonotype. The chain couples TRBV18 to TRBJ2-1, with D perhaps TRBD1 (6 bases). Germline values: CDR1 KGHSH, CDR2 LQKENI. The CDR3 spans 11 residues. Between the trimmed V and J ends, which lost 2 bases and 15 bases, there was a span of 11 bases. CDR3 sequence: CASSPGTNGFF. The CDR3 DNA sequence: TGTGCCAGCTCACCAGGGACAAATGGGTTCTTC.

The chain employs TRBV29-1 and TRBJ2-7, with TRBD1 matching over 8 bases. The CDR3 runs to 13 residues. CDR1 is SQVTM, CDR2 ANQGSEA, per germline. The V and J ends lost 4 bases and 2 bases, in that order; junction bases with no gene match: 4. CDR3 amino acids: CSVGTTGAYEQYF. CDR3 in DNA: TGCAGCGTTGGGACGACAGGGGCCTACGAGCAGTACTTC.

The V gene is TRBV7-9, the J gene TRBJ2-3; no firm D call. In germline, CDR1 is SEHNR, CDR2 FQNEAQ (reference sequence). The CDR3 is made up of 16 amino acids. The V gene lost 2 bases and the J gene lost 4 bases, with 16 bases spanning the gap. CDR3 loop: CASSLYLWAAADTQYF. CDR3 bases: TGTGCCAGCAGCTTATATTTGTGGGCAGCTGCAGATACGCAGTATTTT.

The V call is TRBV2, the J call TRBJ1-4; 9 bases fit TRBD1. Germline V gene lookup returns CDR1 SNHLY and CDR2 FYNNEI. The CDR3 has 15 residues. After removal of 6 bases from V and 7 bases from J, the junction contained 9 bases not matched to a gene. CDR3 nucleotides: TGTGCCAGCAGACCCGGACAGGGGATCAGTGAAAAACTGTTTTTT. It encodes CASRPGQGISEKLFF.

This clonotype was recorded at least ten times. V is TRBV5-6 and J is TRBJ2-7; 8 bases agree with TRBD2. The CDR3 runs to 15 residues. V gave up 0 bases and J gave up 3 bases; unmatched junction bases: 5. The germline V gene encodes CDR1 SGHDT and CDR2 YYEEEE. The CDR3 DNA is TGTGCCAGCAGCTTGGGTGCGGGAGGAATCTACGAGCAGTACTTC. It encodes CASSLGAGGIYEQYF.